A single sample is the source of the 27 T cell receptor beta chains below, sequenced in a study of blood T cell repertoires in COVID-19. TCRdb's copy holds only in-frame clones and misses some; the assay was immunoSEQ multiplex PCR. The table has under 100,000 clones, approximately 90% seen once. The sample consisted of peripheral blood. The receptors originated from a man over 45 with acute or convalescent COVID-19.

This chain links TRBV30 with TRBJ2-7; no firm D call. The V gene's germline CDR1 is GTSNPN and CDR2 SVGIG (reference sequence). The CDR3 is 13 amino acids. V lost 0 bases to trimming and J lost 2 bases, with 8 bases between them. CDR3 DNA sequence: TGTGCCTGGAGTGTACGAGAACCCTACGAGCAGTACTTC. Translation: CAWSVREPYEQYF.

The J gene is TRBJ1-5, the V gene TRBV19, with 11 bases lining up with TRBD1. The V gene's germline CDR1 is LNHDA and CDR2 SQIVND (reference sequence). V shed 5 bases and J 6 bases; nucleotides not matched to a gene: 3. This CDR3 is built from 14 residues. As DNA, the CDR3 is TGTGCCAGTAGTGGGACAGGGGGTCCTCAGCCCCAGCATTTT. It specifies CASSGTGGPQPQHF. The variable domain in full, completed from reference TRBV19 and TRBJ1-5, reads DGGITQSPKYLFRKEGQNVTLSCEQNLNHDAMYWYRQDPGQGLRLIYYSQIVNDFQKGDIAEGYSVSREKKESFPLTVTSAQKNPTAFYLCASSGTGGPQPQHFGDGTRLSIL.

In DNA form, the CDR3 reads TGTGCCAGCAGAACGACAGGGGAGGGCGAGCAGTACTTC. Its protein is CASRTTGEGEQYF. The rearrangement joins TRBV2 to TRBJ2-7; possibly TRBD1 for D (8 bases). The CDR3 sequence is 13 residues long. Germline values: CDR1 SNHLY, CDR2 FYNNEI. Trimming pared 6 bases from V and 6 bases from J, leaving 15 bases between.

The chain couples TRBV6-5 to TRBJ1-1; D is undetermined. The CDR3 consists of 16 residues. The V and J ends lost 2 bases and 4 bases respectively, with 17 bases between them. Germline assignment: CDR1 MNHEY and CDR2 SVGAGI. CDR3 residues: CASSYQNGLGSTEAFF. CDR3 nucleotides: TGTGCCAGCAGTTACCAAAACGGACTAGGGAGCACTGAAGCTTTCTTT.

This sequence joins TRBV11-3 and TRBJ1-1; D is unresolved. CDR3 length: 15 amino acids. Deletions cut 2 bases from V and 0 bases from J, with 10 bases between. Germline CDR1 and CDR2: SGHNT and YENEEA. The CDR3 sequence is CASSLSVGMNTEAFF. The DNA of the CDR3 is TGTGCCAGCAGCTTATCGGTGGGCATGAACACTGAAGCTTTCTTT.

The gene calls are TRBV6-5 and TRBJ2-2; 14 positions agree with TRBD2. The CDR3 runs to 14 residues. Per germline, CDR1 MNHEY and CDR2 SVGAGI. V was clipped by 10 bases and J by 7 bases; unmatched bases: 5. The CDR3 DNA follows: TGTGCCACCGCGGGACTAGCGGGAGTCGGGGAGCTGTTTTTT. Its protein product is CATAGLAGVGELFF.

The rearrangement joins TRBV12-3 or TRBV12-4 to TRBJ2-1; 7 nucleotides match TRBD2. The trim removed 8 bases at V and 6 bases at J, leaving 7 bases unmatched. This CDR3 has 13 residues. Here the CDR3 DNA reads TGTGCCAGCCGGACTAGTGGGGGCAATGAGCAGTTCTTC. Translation: CASRTSGGNEQFF.

V is TRBV19 and J is TRBJ2-2; tentatively, D is TRBD1 (5 bases). Trimming removed 5 bases from V and 0 bases from J, with 10 bases in between. CDR3 length: 15 residues. Germline values: CDR1 LNHDA, CDR2 SQIVND (reference sequence). The CDR3 loop is CASSSDRANTGELFF. Here the CDR3 DNA reads TGTGCCAGTAGTTCCGACAGAGCGAACACCGGGGAGCTGTTTTTT.

The CDR3 DNA follows: TGCGCCAGCAGCTCCCGGGACAGGAACACTGAAGCTTTCTTT. Protein sequence: CASSSRDRNTEAFF. V gene TRBV5-1 combines with J gene TRBJ1-1, with TRBD1 matching over 7 bases. Germline V CDR1 and CDR2: SGHRS, YFSETQ. The trim removed 3 bases at V and 1 base at J, leaving 3 bases unmatched. This CDR3 is 14 amino acids long.

The rearrangement joins TRBV4-2 to TRBJ2-3; D gene uncertain. Germline loops: CDR1 LGHNA, CDR2 YNFKEQ. This CDR3 has 15 amino acids. With 1 base removed from V and 4 bases from J, the gap between germline ends came to 12 bases. The CDR3 DNA follows: TGTGCCAGCAGCCAAGCTCTACGTCGATCAGATACGCAGTATTTT. Translating it yields CASSQALRRSDTQYF.

The V gene is TRBV6-4, the J gene TRBJ2-3; D is perhaps TRBD1 (5 bases). Trimming took off 5 bases at V and 2 bases at J, with 11 bases between the two ends. The CDR3 runs to 14 residues. Germline V gene lookup returns CDR1 MRHNA and CDR2 SNTAGT. CDR3 DNA: TGTGCCAGCAGTCCGACGACAGTCACAGATACGCAGTATTTT. This encodes CASSPTTVTDTQYF.

This chain uses TRBV7-9 with TRBJ2-1; the match to TRBD1 covers 7 bases. The CDR3 is made up of 13 amino acids. Germline CDR1 is SEHNR and CDR2 is FQNEAQ (reference sequence). V lost 3 bases and J lost 7; bases outside the gene matches: 3. In nucleotides, the CDR3 is TGTGCCAGCAGCTTCCCCAGGGGGAATGAGCAGTTCTTC. It encodes CASSFPRGNEQFF.

The chain employs TRBV5-5 and TRBJ1-4; unclear D gene. V lost 1 base and J lost 5, with 12 bases in between. The CDR3 spans 15 residues. Germline lookup yields CDR1 SGHKS and CDR2 YYEKEE (reference sequence). CDR3 in DNA: TGTGCCAGCAGCTTGATCGGGGAGAGCAATGAAAAACTGTTTTTT. It translates to CASSLIGESNEKLFF.

This chain uses TRBV19 with TRBJ1-4; D call uncertain. This CDR3 spans 14 amino acids. V was pared by 2 bases and J by 7 bases, with 11 bases between. CDR1 is LNHDA and CDR2 is SQIVND in the germline V gene (reference sequence). The CDR3 spells CASSIRPFGEKLFF. CDR3 sequence (DNA): TGTGCCAGTAGTATACGCCCATTCGGTGAAAAACTGTTTTTT.

The gene calls are TRBV7-2 and TRBJ2-5; 10 bases agree with TRBD2. The CDR3 is made up of 16 amino acids. J lost 4 bases, V lost 3 bases, and 8 bases had no gene match. Germline V CDR1 and CDR2: SGHTA, FQGNSA. CDR3 DNA sequence: TGTGCCAGCAGCTTGCTTACTAGCGGGACAGGAGAGACCCAGTACTTC. Amino acids: CASSLLTSGTGETQYF.

J is TRBJ1-4 and V is TRBV27; 8 bases match TRBD1. The CDR3 is 17 residues long. The V and J ends lost 5 bases and 1 base, in that order; junction bases with no gene match: 9. Germline CDR1 MNHEY, CDR2 SMNVEV (reference sequence). CDR3 sequence reads: CASSPSIDRGTNEKLFF. CDR3 sequence (DNA): TGTGCCAGCAGTCCTAGCATCGACAGGGGAACTAATGAAAAACTGTTTTTT.

This chain connects TRBV19 to TRBJ2-5, with 9 nucleotides matching TRBD1. The CDR3 contains 16 residues. V was clipped by 7 bases and J by 2 bases; unmatched bases: 11. Germline CDR1 and CDR2: LNHDA and SQIVND (reference sequence). The DNA of the CDR3 is TGTGCCAGTACCCCGGGACAGGGAGGTTTTCAAGAGACCCAGTACTTC. Translation gives CASTPGQGGFQETQYF.

The chain uses TRBV5-1 and TRBJ2-1; TRBD1 agrees at 8 bases. The CDR3 is 16 amino acids. The germline V gene encodes CDR1 SGHRS and CDR2 YFSETQ. The V segment lost 4 bases and the J segment 7 bases; nucleotides outside the gene matches: 13. The CDR3 nucleotides are TGCGCCAGCAGCCCCCCAGGGGGCTGGGGTGGGAATGAGCAGTTCTTC. Translation: CASSPPGGWGGNEQFF.

This chain links TRBV12-3 or TRBV12-4 with TRBJ2-1, with 8 bases matching TRBD2. The CDR3 is 13 residues long. The trim removed 6 bases at V and 7 bases at J, leaving 5 bases unmatched. The CDR3 loop reads CASSSGRGNEQFF. The CDR3 DNA reads TGTGCCAGCAGCAGCGGGAGAGGGAATGAGCAGTTCTTC.

This clone was seen a few times. The gene calls are TRBV18 and TRBJ1-6, with unresolved D. The ends were cut back, 2 bases at V and 5 bases at J, with 7 bases in the middle. The CDR3 sequence is 14 residues long. The germline V gene has CDR1 KGHSH and CDR2 LQKENI. The CDR3 is CASSPTDDNSPLHF. The CDR3 DNA sequence: TGTGCCAGCTCACCAACAGATGATAATTCACCCCTCCACTTT.

The rearrangement uses TRBV4-1 and TRBJ1-5; maybe TRBD1 (5 bases). Trimming took 2 bases from V and 6 from J, leaving 11 bases between them. This CDR3 spans 14 amino acids. The germline gives CDR1 MGHRA, CDR2 YSYEKL. CDR3: CASSQLGGGQPQHF. Here the CDR3 DNA reads TGCGCCAGCAGCCAACTGGGGGGAGGTCAGCCCCAGCATTTT.

The chain is built from TRBV24-1 and TRBJ2-1; a possible D gene is TRBD1 (6 bases). The CDR3 runs 18 residues. Trimming took off 6 bases at V and 4 bases at J, with 24 bases between the two ends. Germline CDR1 and CDR2: KGHDR and SFDVKD. The CDR3 reads CATSSQGWPHLTYNEQFF. CDR3 nucleotides: TGTGCCACCAGTTCACAGGGTTGGCCCCATTTGACTTACAATGAGCAGTTCTTC.

The gene calls are TRBV15 and TRBJ1-6; maybe TRBD1 (5 bases). V lost 0 bases and J lost 10, with 16 bases in between. Germline CDR1 reads LNHNV; CDR2 reads YYDKDF (reference sequence). The length of the CDR3 is 16 residues. DNA for the CDR3: TGTGCCACCAGCAGAGATCCACCGTCAGGGCAATCACCCCTCCACTTT. Protein product: CATSRDPPSGQSPLHF. Using reference TRBV15 and TRBJ1-6 for the parts outside the CDR3, the full variable domain is DAMVIQNPRYQVTQFGKPVTLSCSQTLNHNVMYWYQQKSSQAPKLLFHYYDKDFNNEADTPDNFQSRRPNTSFCFLDIRSPGLGDTAMYLCATSRDPPSGQSPLHFGNGTRLTVT.

This chain connects TRBV4-1 to TRBJ1-4; the D gene is possibly TRBD1 (6 bases). From germline, CDR1 is MGHRA and CDR2 YSYEKL. The CDR3 sequence is 17 residues long. V lost 1 base to trimming and J lost 1 base, with 13 bases between them. CDR3 nucleotide sequence: TGCGCCAGCAGCCAAGCCCCTGGCAGGGGAACTAATGAAAAACTGTTTTTT. Translated, it gives CASSQAPGRGTNEKLFF.

V is TRBV19 and J is TRBJ2-3; maybe TRBD1 (6 bases). The CDR3 covers 15 residues. Trimming took off 4 bases at V and 6 bases at J, with 17 bases between the two ends. Looked up from germline, CDR1 is LNHDA and CDR2 is SQIVND (reference sequence). The CDR3 reads CASSTLRTETDTQYF. CDR3 coding DNA: TGTGCCAGTAGTACATTGCGGACAGAGACGGATACGCAGTATTTT. The complete variable domain, with remaining parts taken from reference TRBV19 and TRBJ2-3, reads DGGITQSPKYLFRKEGQNVTLSCEQNLNHDAMYWYRQDPGQGLRLIYYSQIVNDFQKGDIAEGYSVSREKKESFPLTVTSAQKNPTAFYLCASSTLRTETDTQYFGPGTRLTVL.

The J gene is TRBJ2-1, the V gene TRBV3-1 (or the pseudogene TRBV3-2); 7 bases agree with TRBD2. The germline V gene encodes CDR1 LGHDT and CDR2 YNNKEL (reference sequence). The CDR3 runs to 16 residues. The junction had 9 bases not matched to a gene; V was cut back by 0 bases and J by 7 bases. CDR3 DNA sequence: TGTGCCAGCAGCCAAGATCGAGGGAGGGCCAGGAATGAGCAGTTCTTC. Residues: CASSQDRGRARNEQFF.

This sequence joins TRBV7-9 and TRBJ1-1; D is uncertain. The CDR3 length is 14 residues. The germline V and J ends were trimmed by 3 bases and 6 bases, with 14 bases remaining between them. Germline lookup yields CDR1 SEHNR and CDR2 FQNEAQ (reference sequence). The CDR3 loop is CASSFFGESAEAFF. CDR3 bases: TGTGCCAGCAGCTTCTTCGGGGAGAGCGCTGAAGCTTTCTTT. Combining the CDR3 with reference TRBV7-9 and TRBJ1-1 gives the whole variable domain DTGVSQNPRHKITKRGQNVTFRCDPISEHNRLYWYRQTLGQGPEFLTYFQNEAQLEKSRLLSDRFSAERPKGSFSTLEIQRTEQGDSAMYLCASSFFGESAEAFFGQGTRLTVV.